This T cell receptor beta chain was identified during a study of cytomegalovirus exposure and HLA in healthy donors. The study ran its PCR with 60 Vbeta and 13 Jbeta primers. Produced via immunoSEQ multiplex PCR; TCRdb's table is partial and in-frame only. The sample carries some 120,000 clones, approximately 70% recorded once. This clone was detected only once. Germline lookup yields CDR1 ENHRY and CDR2 SYGVKD. CDR3 length: 15 residues. Trimming left V 2 bases short and J 2 bases short, with 13 bases between. The chain is built from TRBV10-3 and TRBJ2-7, with D perhaps TRBD2 (6 bases). The material sequenced was PBMCs. The TCR was taken from a man aged 30 to 45 in good health and CMV-seropositive. CDR3 sequence: CAISETGTLTYEQYV. CDR3 coding DNA: TGTGCCATCAGTGAGACCGGGACTCTGACCTACGAGCAGTACGTC.